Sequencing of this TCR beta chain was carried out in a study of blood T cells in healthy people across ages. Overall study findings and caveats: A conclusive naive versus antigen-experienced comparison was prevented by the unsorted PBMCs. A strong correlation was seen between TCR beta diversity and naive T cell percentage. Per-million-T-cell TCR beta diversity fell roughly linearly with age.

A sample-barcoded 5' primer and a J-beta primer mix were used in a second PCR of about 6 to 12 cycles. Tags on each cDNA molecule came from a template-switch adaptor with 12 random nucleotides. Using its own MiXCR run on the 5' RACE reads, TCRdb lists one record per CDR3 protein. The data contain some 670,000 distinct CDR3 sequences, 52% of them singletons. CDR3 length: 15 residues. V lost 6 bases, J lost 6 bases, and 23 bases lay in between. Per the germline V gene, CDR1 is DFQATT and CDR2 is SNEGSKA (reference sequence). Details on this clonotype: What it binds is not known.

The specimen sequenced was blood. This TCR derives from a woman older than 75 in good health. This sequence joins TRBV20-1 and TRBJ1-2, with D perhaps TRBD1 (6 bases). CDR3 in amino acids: CSAGGLSRPNHGYTF. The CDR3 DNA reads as TGCAGTGCCGGGGGGCTCAGTAGGCCCAACCATGGCTACACCTTC.